This is a list of T cell receptor beta chains from one sample in a study of shared clonotypes between healthy human individuals. Generated by immunoSEQ multiplex PCR, the TCRdb table keeps only in-frame clones and is missing some. Among under 1,100,000 clones listed, 75% to 80% were seen once. The sample taken for sequencing was memory CD4+ T cells from PBMCs. These receptors came from a man younger than 35 in good health. Some clones in this sample may be carry-over from other donors' samples. Each CDR3 is given with its conserved first and last residue. The order of the fields is J gene, V gene, CDR3 protein.

TRBJ2-7,TRBV18,CASSATGSFDEQYF
TRBJ2-1,TRBV5-6,CASSFYDRGTYNEQFF
TRBJ2-3,TRBV30,CAWSPRGPRAQYF
TRBJ2-5,TRBV7-3,CASSLRGTAEETQYF
TRBJ2-1,TRBV6-1,CASLGPKGNEQFF
TRBJ1-4,TRBV11-2,CASSNLRGGSGEKLFF
TRBJ2-1,TRBV7-8,CASSLAYRTEQFF
NA,TRBV29-1,CSVVPPGSYEQYF
TRBJ1-2,TRBV7-8,CASSPTSWGQGEDGYTF
TRBJ1-5,TRBV2,CASEVRPGGLGQPQHF
TRBJ1-2,TRBV5-6,CASSAGTVDGYTF
TRBJ2-7,TRBV6-4,CASISYFDSPYEQYF
TRBJ2-7,TRBV4-2,CASSLREGSYEQYF
TRBJ2-1,TRBV10-1,CASSESLAPTDYNEQFF
TRBJ2-7,TRBV6-6,CASSYQLRQGAREQYF
TRBJ2-7,TRBV7-2,CASSSGLAGVNEQYF
TRBJ1-1,TRBV2,CASSAQGWKNTEAFF
TRBJ2-5,TRBV7-3,CASSPGVWGETQYF
TRBJ1-1,TRBV27,CASSLTGTWNTEAFF
TRBJ1-5,TRBV19,CASSTPGGRQPQHF
TRBJ1-1,TRBV10-2,CASSPRRDTEAFF
TRBJ2-5,TRBV30,CAWSYGGWETQYF
TRBJ2-1,TRBV21-1,CASRTGRYNEQFF
TRBJ2-7,TRBV28,CASGTGGLSSYEQYF
TRBJ2-7,TRBV4-1,CASSQGPGQEGEQYF
TRBJ1-5,TRBV29-1,CSVGGTDQPQHF
TRBJ2-7,TRBV19,CASSMDGGPRQYF
TRBJ1-2,TRBV5-4,CASSLVGRGPNGYTF
TRBJ2-7,TRBV21-1,CASSKFRSFASRKGPTSYEQYF
TRBJ1-5,TRBV4-3,CASSQEEGQPQHF
TRBJ1-2,TRBV18,CASSITEGLGHGYTF
TRBJ1-5,TRBV28,CASRRPWGAGQPQHF
TRBJ2-3,TRBV14,CASSQGKRGRGDTQYF
TRBJ2-2,TRBV7-9,CASSLRGNSGELFF
TRBJ2-5,TRBV6-5,CASSYIQNQETQYF
TRBJ1-1,TRBV11-2,CASSFDRGTAEAFF
TRBJ2-5,TRBV9,CASSVAELAGVETQYF
TRBJ2-5,TRBV2,CATTRTTGFTQYF
TRBJ2-3,TRBV4-1,CASSQDLATDTQYF
TRBJ2-3,TRBV9,CASSVIGLLAGSLTDTQYF
TRBJ1-5,TRBV28,CASLRVSNQPQHF
TRBJ1-5,TRBV15,CATSRDTLANQPQHF
TRBJ1-4,TRBV18,CASSPSGAPNEKLFF
TRBJ2-1,TRBV4-3,CASSQDRADYNEQFF
TRBJ1-3,TRBV5-1,CASSLGSTTPGNTIYF
TRBJ2-2,TRBV5-1,CASSLRLRETGELFF
TRBJ2-3,TRBV27,CASTPRGGPGDTQYF
TRBJ2-7,TRBV4-3,CASSRERIGGVYEQYF
TRBJ1-2,TRBV6-1,CASRRQGGIYGYTF
TRBJ1-4,TRBV9,CASSPRQGGRTNEKLFF
TRBJ2-1,TRBV6-5,CASSYGQPRGNEQFF
TRBJ1-3,TRBV6-6,CASSPTTGNGNTIYF
TRBJ1-3,TRBV6-5,CASSDWANSGNTIYF
TRBJ2-3,TRBV5-1,CASSLAPSGRRGATDTQYF